The rows below give T cell receptor beta chains drawn from one sample of a study of T cell repertoires in cytomegalovirus infection. MiXCR was run by TCRdb on the reads, yielding one entry per CDR3 protein. This sample has under 200,000 distinct CDR3 sequences, with 8.5% to 10% found just once. The sample comprised PBMCs. The receptors here all came from a human donor in good health (CMV status not recorded). Some clones in this sample may be carry-over from other donors' samples. CDR3s include the opening cysteine and the closing phenylalanine or tryptophan. The order of the fields is V gene, clone size, CDR3 protein. Clone size is not always given. Where it is, it says once, few, many or a class for expanded clones.

V gene: TRBV18; clone size: few; CDR3 protein: CASSPTEIGNTIYF
V gene: TRBV28; clone size: few; CDR3 protein: CASSLFSGGARGELFF
V gene: TRBV7-9; clone size: many; CDR3 protein: CASSLTGIQETQYF
V gene: TRBV29-1; clone size: NA; CDR3 protein: CSVEAPGLAGDGGELFF
V gene: TRBV7-2; clone size: many; CDR3 protein: CASRASDTGELFF
V gene: TRBV6-6; clone size: many; CDR3 protein: CASSGQGELNTEAFF
V gene: TRBV7-2; clone size: many; CDR3 protein: CASSLKWANRAEDTQYF
V gene: TRBV12-3/TRBV12-4; clone size: NA; CDR3 protein: CASTRLGGSTDTQYF
V gene: TRBV28; clone size: few; CDR3 protein: CASTLGGASGNTIYF
V gene: TRBV5-1; clone size: once; CDR3 protein: CASSSGNTGELFF
V gene: TRBV27; clone size: few; CDR3 protein: CASSGHYGYTF
V gene: TRBV7-8; clone size: many; CDR3 protein: CASSFYLQGSEQYF
V gene: TRBV15; clone size: NA; CDR3 protein: CATSRGGEQGHGYGYTF
V gene: TRBV6-2/TRBV6-3; clone size: many; CDR3 protein: CASREKRGANTEAFF
V gene: TRBV7-3; clone size: many; CDR3 protein: CASSFYSSSQETQYF
V gene: TRBV20-1; clone size: many; CDR3 protein: CSARDPRSGGGGETQYF
V gene: TRBV7-2; clone size: many; CDR3 protein: CASKRDRSSYEQYF
V gene: TRBV7-8; clone size: many; CDR3 protein: CASSLARQPIPSNTIYF
V gene: TRBV12-3/TRBV12-4; clone size: NA; CDR3 protein: CASSLALGTYNEQFF
V gene: TRBV7-2; clone size: many; CDR3 protein: CASSLDMPGRDEQYF
V gene: TRBV30; clone size: NA; CDR3 protein: CASARTGFSGANVLTF
V gene: TRBV12-3/TRBV12-4; clone size: many; CDR3 protein: CASSSPGYGYTF
V gene: TRBV24-1; clone size: many; CDR3 protein: CATRDSTDTQYF
V gene: TRBV5-1; clone size: few; CDR3 protein: CASSVGQTREQFF
V gene: TRBV5-6; clone size: NA; CDR3 protein: CASSSRDRGLNTEAFF
V gene: TRBV2; clone size: NA; CDR3 protein: CASSDSFGGYNQPQHF
V gene: TRBV6-5; clone size: many; CDR3 protein: CASSYRKTGTEDVAPLHF
V gene: TRBV11-2; clone size: many; CDR3 protein: CASSLGGGVDEQFF
V gene: TRBV7-2; clone size: few; CDR3 protein: CASSLSGGYQETQYF
V gene: TRBV11-2; clone size: few; CDR3 protein: CASSLEAGRSYEQYF
V gene: TRBV10-3; clone size: many; CDR3 protein: CAISARQRAGGNTIYF
V gene: TRBV7-8; clone size: many; CDR3 protein: CASSHRRGARDTQYF
V gene: TRBV7-2; clone size: many; CDR3 protein: CASSLVSPSYEQYF
V gene: TRBV7-9; clone size: many; CDR3 protein: CASSSTGSQETQYF
V gene: TRBV4-1; clone size: many; CDR3 protein: CASSQVEAGGQDEQFF
V gene: TRBV29-1; clone size: many; CDR3 protein: CSVPTRGGSNYGYTF
V gene: TRBV7-9; clone size: few; CDR3 protein: CASSIQGYEQYF
V gene: TRBV7-2; clone size: many; CDR3 protein: CASSLVGGTGELFF
V gene: TRBV28; clone size: many; CDR3 protein: CASANSPTKNIQYF
V gene: TRBV12-3/TRBV12-4; clone size: many; CDR3 protein: CASSNTGLQPQHF
V gene: TRBV11-1; clone size: many; CDR3 protein: CASSLDPGLNEQFF
V gene: TRBV7-6; clone size: many; CDR3 protein: CASSDSGGREPYEQYF
V gene: TRBV5-1; clone size: few; CDR3 protein: CASSLETLSSYEQYF
V gene: TRBV7-9; clone size: many; CDR3 protein: CASSPRTLYNEQFF
V gene: TRBV7-2; clone size: many; CDR3 protein: CASSLFLLKQGGGEGEQYF
V gene: TRBV4-3; clone size: few; CDR3 protein: CASSQSLRGGSPLHF
V gene: TRBV19; clone size: few; CDR3 protein: CASSPRTSGGSTDTQYF
V gene: TRBV7-2; clone size: many; CDR3 protein: CASSSGQSSYEQYF
V gene: TRBV7-8; clone size: NA; CDR3 protein: CASSPDPGTADTGELFF
V gene: TRBV7-2; clone size: many; CDR3 protein: CASSLELNTEAFF
V gene: TRBV10-3; clone size: few; CDR3 protein: CATQGTSSYNEQFF
V gene: TRBV7-3; clone size: NA; CDR3 protein: CASSLTGAVGETQYF
V gene: TRBV18; clone size: few; CDR3 protein: CASSRQRENTEAFF
V gene: TRBV19; clone size: NA; CDR3 protein: CATGSRGPGNQPQHF
V gene: TRBV2; clone size: NA; CDR3 protein: CARDLSLSGANVLTF
V gene: TRBV4-3; clone size: few; CDR3 protein: CASSQGPGGYGYTF